These 20 T cell receptor beta chains share one sample of origin, sequenced in a study of blood T cell repertoires in COVID-19. Sequencing used immunoSEQ multiplex PCR; TCRdb keeps in-frame clones, though not all of them. The table lists 200,000 to 250,000 clones, roughly 86% of them singletons. The material sequenced was peripheral blood. These receptors all stem from a woman aged 50 to 60 with COVID-19, enrolled during active disease.

J is TRBJ1-6 and V is TRBV2; D gene unclear. Germline V gene data show CDR1 as SNHLY and CDR2 as FYNNEI. Trimming removed 3 bases at V and 7 bases at J, with 10 bases between. The CDR3 consists of 14 residues. CDR3 protein: CASSEENGNSPLHF. Here the CDR3 DNA reads TGTGCCAGCAGTGAGGAGAACGGAAATTCACCCCTCCACTTT.

DNA of the CDR3: TGTGCCTGTAACAGGGGGCTTAGCTTAGAGGGCTACACCTTC. Protein product: CACNRGLSLEGYTF. This chain connects TRBV30 to TRBJ1-2, with 9 bases that match TRBD1. Looked up from germline, CDR1 is GTSNPN and CDR2 is SVGIG (reference sequence). The CDR3 is made up of 14 amino acids. J gave up 8 bases and V 6 bases, and 13 bases lay outside the gene matches.

This chain links TRBV6-2 or TRBV6-3 with TRBJ2-2; 9 bases map to TRBD1. The J segment lost 3 bases and the V segment lost 5 bases, leaving 4 bases of the junction unmatched. CDR1 is MNHEY, CDR2 SVGEGT, per germline. This CDR3 has 15 amino acids. The CDR3 is CASSRTGAYTGELFF. DNA of the CDR3: TGTGCCAGCAGTCGGACAGGGGCCTACACCGGGGAGCTGTTTTTT.

The chain is built from TRBV24-1 and TRBJ1-5; D is possibly TRBD1 (5 bases). The germline V gene encodes CDR1 KGHDR and CDR2 SFDVKD. The CDR3 spans 13 residues. V gave up 3 bases and J gave up 7 bases, with 9 bases separating them. In nucleotides, the CDR3 is TGTGCCACCAGTGATGAATGGGGCCAGCCCCAGCATTTT. This encodes CATSDEWGQPQHF.

The chain combines TRBV7-2 with TRBJ2-6; D unclear. CDR1 SGHTA and CDR2 FQGNSA come from the germline V gene. This CDR3 is 17 amino acids long. Trimming took 1 base from V and 1 from J, leaving 11 bases between them. CDR3: CASSLGARFSGANVLTF. In DNA, the CDR3 is TGTGCCAGCAGCTTAGGGGCACGGTTTTCTGGGGCCAACGTCCTGACTTTC.

The chain couples TRBV29-1 to TRBJ1-2; 8 bases agree with TRBD1. This CDR3 has 12 amino acids. Germline CDR1 SQVTM, CDR2 ANQGSEA. The V and J ends lost 6 bases and 4 bases, in that order; junction bases with no gene match: 4. The CDR3 sequence is CSVQTGAYGYTF. The DNA for the CDR3 is TGCAGCGTCCAGACAGGGGCCTATGGCTACACCTTC. Variable domain in full (rest from reference TRBV29-1 and TRBJ1-2): SAVISQKPSRDICQRGTSLTIQCQVDSQVTMMFWYRQQPGQSLTLIATANQGSEATYESGFVIDKFPISRPNLTFSTLTVSNMSPEDSSIYLCSVQTGAYGYTFGSGTRLTVV.

This sequence joins TRBV18 and TRBJ1-1, with a tentative D call TRBD1 (5 bases). Trimming shortened V by 6 bases and J by 5 bases, and 16 bases separated the two germline ends. Germline V gene data show CDR1 as KGHSH and CDR2 as LQKENI. This CDR3 spans 14 amino acids. DNA for the CDR3: TGTGCCAGCTCCCCCAAAGCGGGGGGAACTGAAGCTTTCTTT. It is translated as CASSPKAGGTEAFF. Complete variable domain (other parts from reference TRBV18 and TRBJ1-1): NAGVMQNPRHLVRRRGQEARLRCSPMKGHSHVYWYRQLPEEGLKFMVYLQKENIIDESGMPKERFSAEFPKEGPSILRIQQVVRGDSAAYFCASSPKAGGTEAFFGQGTRLTVV.

This chain connects TRBV15 to TRBJ2-3; 7 nucleotides align to TRBD1. Germline CDR1 and CDR2: LNHNV and YYDKDF (reference sequence). CDR3 length: 16 residues. The V gene end was trimmed by 1 base and the J gene end by 3 bases; junction bases not matched to a gene: 7. The CDR3 region has the DNA TGTGCCACCAGCAGAGCTTACAGGGGTGTAACAGATACGCAGTATTTT. Translating gives CATSRAYRGVTDTQYF.

This chain links TRBV7-6 with TRBJ2-2; TRBD1 matches at 8 bases. This CDR3 spans 17 amino acids. From germline, CDR1 is SGHVS and CDR2 FNYEAQ. The V and J ends lost 3 bases and 4 bases, in that order; junction bases with no gene match: 10. CDR3 sequence (DNA): TGTGCCAGCAGCTTCCCCCCCGGACAGGGAGTCACCGGGGAGCTGTTTTTT. It is translated as CASSFPPGQGVTGELFF.

The chain joins TRBV5-6 to TRBJ2-7; TRBD2 is a possible D gene (5 bases). There are 14 residues in the CDR3. Germline CDR1 SGHDT, CDR2 YYEEEE. Written as DNA, the CDR3 is TGTGCCAGCAGGGGGTTCGCTAGCTCCGACGAGCAGTACGTC. Protein sequence: CASRGFASSDEQYV.

The rearrangement links TRBV28 to TRBJ1-5; no firm D call. The germline V gene has CDR1 MDHEN and CDR2 SYDVKM. V dropped 8 bases and J dropped 9 bases, with 14 bases sitting between them. The CDR3 is 12 residues long. CDR3 sequence reads: CASLQTGGPQHF. The CDR3 coding sequence is TGTGCCAGCTTACAGACCGGAGGGCCCCAGCATTTT.

This sequence joins TRBV23-1 and TRBJ1-6; TRBD1 matches at 7 bases. TRBV23-1 is reported as an ORF; its role is uncertain. With V trimmed by 2 bases and J by 9 bases, 7 bases remained unmatched. The length of the CDR3 is 15 residues. The CDR3 DNA sequence: TGCGCCAGCAGTCAAATCCGACAGGGTAGTTCACCCCTCCACTTT. It specifies CASSQIRQGSSPLHF.

This clone was picked up a small number of times. The chain recombines TRBV20-1 with TRBJ2-7; 10 nucleotides match TRBD1. The V gene end was trimmed by 5 bases and the J gene end by 6 bases; junction bases not matched to a gene: 1. This CDR3 contains 11 residues. In germline, CDR1 is DFQATT, CDR2 SNEGSKA (reference sequence). CDR3 residues: CSAGQGGEQYV. DNA of the CDR3: TGCAGTGCTGGACAGGGGGGCGAGCAGTACGTC.

The rearrangement joins TRBV6-1 to TRBJ1-1; 8 bases align to TRBD1. The CDR3 is 17 residues long. J gave up 1 base and V 0 bases, and 7 bases lay outside the gene matches. Germline V gives CDR1 MNHNS, CDR2 SASEGT. The CDR3 nucleotides read TGTGCCAGCAGTGAAGCGTTAGAAGGACAGGGGAACACTGAAGCTTTCTTT. Translating it yields CASSEALEGQGNTEAFF.

By share, this clone ranks as large. The V gene is TRBV7-6, the J gene TRBJ2-7; possibly TRBD2 for D (5 bases). The CDR3 is made up of 12 amino acids. V lost 3 bases to trimming and J lost 3 bases, with 6 bases between them. Germline V gene sequence: CDR1 SGHVS, CDR2 FNYEAQ. This CDR3 reads CASSFEGYEQYF. The DNA of the CDR3 is TGTGCCAGCAGCTTCGAGGGCTACGAGCAGTACTTC.

The chain has TRBV5-1 and TRBJ1-5; 12 bases align to TRBD1. CDR3 size: 17 residues. Unmatched junction bases numbered 8, after V lost 4 bases and J lost 3 bases. In germline, CDR1 is SGHRS, CDR2 YFSETQ. The CDR3 loop reads CASSPDGTGGPNQPQHF. The CDR3 DNA follows: TGCGCCAGCAGCCCCGACGGGACAGGGGGCCCCAATCAGCCCCAGCATTTT. Variable domain in full (rest from reference TRBV5-1 and TRBJ1-5): KAGVTQTPRYLIKTRGQQVTLSCSPISGHRSVSWYQQTPGQGLQFLFEYFSETQRNKGNFPGRFSGRQFSNSRSEMNVSTLELGDSALYLCASSPDGTGGPNQPQHFGDGTRLSIL.

The genes are TRBV10-2 and TRBJ2-5, with TRBD2 matching 8 bases. The ends lost 7 bases at V and 5 bases at J; junction bases unmatched: 12. The CDR3 has 15 amino acids. The germline CDR1 and CDR2 sequences are WSHSY and SAAADI. DNA for the CDR3: TGCGCCAGCACCTTGGTCGGGGGGGCCGAGGAGACCCAGTACTTC. Translated: CASTLVGGAEETQYF.

This chain uses TRBV21-1 with TRBJ2-3; the tabulated D call, TRBD2, remains unverified against the DNA. TRBV21-1 is a listed pseudogene. This CDR3 region has 15 residues. CDR3 sequence (DNA): TGTGCCAGCAGCAAAGAGGGGCGGGAGACAGATACGCAGTATTTT. It codes for CASSKEGRETDTQYF.

V and J are TRBV6-2 or TRBV6-3 and TRBJ2-1; D possibly corresponds to TRBD1 (5 bases). The CDR3 runs 16 residues. Germline V gene data show CDR1 as MNHEY and CDR2 as SVGEGT. Trimming removed 4 bases from V and 8 bases from J, with 21 bases in between. The CDR3: CASSSFGHTRWDEQFF. The CDR3 DNA reads as TGTGCCAGCAGTTCCTTCGGACACACCCGGTGGGATGAGCAGTTCTTC.

This chain joins TRBV28 and TRBJ2-5, with 8 bases aligning to TRBD1. Germline V gives CDR1 MDHEN, CDR2 SYDVKM. Trimming at V came to 8 bases and at J to 3 bases, leaving 5 bases not matched to a gene. CDR3 length: 13 amino acids. CDR3 bases: TGTGCCAGCGGCCTACAGGGGGAAGAGACCCAGTACTTC. This translates into CASGLQGEETQYF.